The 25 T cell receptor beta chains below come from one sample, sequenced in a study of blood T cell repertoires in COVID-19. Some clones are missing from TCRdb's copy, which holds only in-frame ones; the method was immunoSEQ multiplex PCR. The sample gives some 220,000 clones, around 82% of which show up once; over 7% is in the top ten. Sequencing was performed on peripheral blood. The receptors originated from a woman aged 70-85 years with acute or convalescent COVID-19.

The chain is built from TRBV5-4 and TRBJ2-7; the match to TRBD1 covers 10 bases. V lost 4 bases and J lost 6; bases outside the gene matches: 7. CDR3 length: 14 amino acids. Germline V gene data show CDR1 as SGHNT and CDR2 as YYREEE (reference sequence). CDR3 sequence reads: CASSLGQGNAEQYF. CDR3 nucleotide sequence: TGTGCCAGCAGCCTGGGACAGGGGAACGCCGAGCAGTACTTC.

CDR3 nucleotide sequence: TGTGCCTACAACAGGGCTCTAGCCAATTCACCCCTCCACTTT. Translating it yields CAYNRALANSPLHF. The chain couples TRBV30 to TRBJ1-6, with a possible D match to TRBD1 (6 bases). Trimming shortened V by 7 bases and J by 7 bases, and 17 bases separated the two germline ends. In germline, CDR1 is GTSNPN, CDR2 SVGIG (reference sequence). The CDR3 spans 14 residues.

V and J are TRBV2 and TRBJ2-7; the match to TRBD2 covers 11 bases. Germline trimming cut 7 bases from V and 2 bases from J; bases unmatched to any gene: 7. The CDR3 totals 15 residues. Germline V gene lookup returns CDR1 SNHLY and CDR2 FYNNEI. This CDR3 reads CASTRGTSGTYEQYF. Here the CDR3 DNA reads TGTGCCAGCACTAGAGGGACTAGCGGTACCTACGAGCAGTACTTC.

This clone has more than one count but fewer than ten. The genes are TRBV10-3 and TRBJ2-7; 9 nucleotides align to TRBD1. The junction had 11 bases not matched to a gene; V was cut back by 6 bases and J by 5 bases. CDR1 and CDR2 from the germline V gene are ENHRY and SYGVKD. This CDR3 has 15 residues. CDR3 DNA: TGTGCCATCAGCTTAACACCGGGACAGGGAAACGAGCAGTACTTC. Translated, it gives CAISLTPGQGNEQYF.

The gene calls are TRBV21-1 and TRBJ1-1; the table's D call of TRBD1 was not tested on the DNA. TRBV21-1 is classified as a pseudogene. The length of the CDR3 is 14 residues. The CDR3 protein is CASNGHWGWTEAFF. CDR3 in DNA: TGTGCCAGCAACGGACATTGGGGATGGACTGAAGCTTTCTTT.

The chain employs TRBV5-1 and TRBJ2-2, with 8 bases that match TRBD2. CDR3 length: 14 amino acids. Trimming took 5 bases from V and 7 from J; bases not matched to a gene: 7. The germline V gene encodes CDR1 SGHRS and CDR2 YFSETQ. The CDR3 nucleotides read TGCGCCAGCAGGGGACCAGCGGGGGACGGGGAGCTGTTTTTT. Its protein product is CASRGPAGDGELFF. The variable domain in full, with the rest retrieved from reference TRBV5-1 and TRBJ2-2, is KAGVTQTPRYLIKTRGQQVTLSCSPISGHRSVSWYQQTPGQGLQFLFEYFSETQRNKGNFPGRFSGRQFSNSRSEMNVSTLELGDSALYLCASRGPAGDGELFFGEGSRLTVL.

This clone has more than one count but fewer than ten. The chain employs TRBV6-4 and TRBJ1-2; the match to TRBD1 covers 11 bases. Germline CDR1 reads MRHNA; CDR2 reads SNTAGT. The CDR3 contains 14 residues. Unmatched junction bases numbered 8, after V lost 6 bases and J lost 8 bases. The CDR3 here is CASSPGQGAGGYTF. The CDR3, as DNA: TGTGCCAGCAGCCCCGGACAGGGGGCGGGAGGCTACACCTTC.

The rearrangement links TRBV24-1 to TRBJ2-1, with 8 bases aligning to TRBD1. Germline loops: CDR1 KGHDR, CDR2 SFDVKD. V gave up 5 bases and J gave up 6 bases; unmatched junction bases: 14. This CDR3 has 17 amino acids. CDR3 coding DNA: TGTGCCACCAGTGTGGCGCCTTCAACTACAGGGGGCAATGAGCAGTTCTTC. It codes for CATSVAPSTTGGNEQFF.

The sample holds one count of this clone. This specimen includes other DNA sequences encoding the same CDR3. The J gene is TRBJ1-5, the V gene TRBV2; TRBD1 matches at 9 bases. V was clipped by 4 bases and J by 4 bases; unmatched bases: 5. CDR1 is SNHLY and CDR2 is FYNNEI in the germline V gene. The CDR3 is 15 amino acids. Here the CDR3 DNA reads TGTGCCAGCAGTGGACCGGGACAGGGAAATCAGCCCCAGCATTTT. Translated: CASSGPGQGNQPQHF.

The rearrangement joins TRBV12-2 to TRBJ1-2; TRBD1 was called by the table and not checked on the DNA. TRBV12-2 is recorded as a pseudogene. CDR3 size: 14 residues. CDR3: CASRSGTVVYGYTF. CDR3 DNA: TGTGCAAGTCGCTCCGGGACAGTGGTCTATGGCTACACCTTC.

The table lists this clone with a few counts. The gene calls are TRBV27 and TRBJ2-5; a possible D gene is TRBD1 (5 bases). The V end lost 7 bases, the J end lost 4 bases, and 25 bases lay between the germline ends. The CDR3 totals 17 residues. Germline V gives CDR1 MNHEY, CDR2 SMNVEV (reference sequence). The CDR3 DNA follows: TGTGCCAGCATCCTGGGTGGGGCAGGGCCGTCCGTAGAGACCCAGTACTTC. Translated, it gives CASILGGAGPSVETQYF.

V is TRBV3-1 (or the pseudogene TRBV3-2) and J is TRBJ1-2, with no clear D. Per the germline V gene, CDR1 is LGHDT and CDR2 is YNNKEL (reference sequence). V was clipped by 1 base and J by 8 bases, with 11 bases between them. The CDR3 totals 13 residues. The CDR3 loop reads CASSQAGPSGYTF. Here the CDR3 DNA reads TGTGCCAGCAGCCAAGCTGGGCCAAGCGGCTACACCTTC.

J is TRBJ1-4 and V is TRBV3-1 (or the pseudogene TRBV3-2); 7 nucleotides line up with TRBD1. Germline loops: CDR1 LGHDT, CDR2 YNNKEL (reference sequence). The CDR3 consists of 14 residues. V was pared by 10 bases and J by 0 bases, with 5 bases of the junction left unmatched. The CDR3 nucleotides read TGTGCCACCTCCGACAGGGCAACTAATGAAAAACTGTTTTTT. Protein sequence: CATSDRATNEKLFF.

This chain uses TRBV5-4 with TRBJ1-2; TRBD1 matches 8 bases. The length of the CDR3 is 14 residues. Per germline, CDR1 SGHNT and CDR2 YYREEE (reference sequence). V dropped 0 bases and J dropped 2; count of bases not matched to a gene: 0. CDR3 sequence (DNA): TGTGCCAGCAGCTTGGACAGGGGGAACTATGGCTACACCTTC. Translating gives CASSLDRGNYGYTF.

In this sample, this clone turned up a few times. CDR3: CASSLVPNQPQHF. Here the CDR3 DNA reads TGTGCCAGCAGTTTAGTCCCAAATCAGCCCCAGCATTTT. The rearrangement joins TRBV27 to TRBJ1-5, with D unresolved. The length of the CDR3 is 13 residues. Germline V gives CDR1 MNHEY, CDR2 SMNVEV (reference sequence). Trimming shortened V by 2 bases and J by 4 bases, and 6 bases separated the two germline ends.

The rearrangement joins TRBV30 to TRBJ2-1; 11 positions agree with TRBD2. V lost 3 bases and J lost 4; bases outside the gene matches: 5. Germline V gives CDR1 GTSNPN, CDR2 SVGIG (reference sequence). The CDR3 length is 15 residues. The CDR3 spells CAWSSIAGGYNEQFF. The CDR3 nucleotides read TGTGCCTGGAGCTCCATAGCGGGGGGGTACAATGAGCAGTTCTTC.

The CDR3 DNA follows: TGTGCCAGCTCACCAGGAGGTGTCCAAGAGACCCAGTACTTC. This gives the protein CASSPGGVQETQYF. V usage is TRBV18 and J usage is TRBJ2-5; tentative D call: TRBD2 (5 bases). CDR3 length: 14 amino acids. Germline lookup yields CDR1 KGHSH and CDR2 LQKENI. V lost 2 bases and J 1 base, leaving 8 bases between the germline ends.

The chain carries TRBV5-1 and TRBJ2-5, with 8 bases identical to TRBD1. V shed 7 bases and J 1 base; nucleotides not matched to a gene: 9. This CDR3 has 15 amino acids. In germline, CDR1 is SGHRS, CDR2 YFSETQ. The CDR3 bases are TGCGCCAGCGGAGGAGCGACAGGGGCCCAAGAGACCCAGTACTTC. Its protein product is CASGGATGAQETQYF.

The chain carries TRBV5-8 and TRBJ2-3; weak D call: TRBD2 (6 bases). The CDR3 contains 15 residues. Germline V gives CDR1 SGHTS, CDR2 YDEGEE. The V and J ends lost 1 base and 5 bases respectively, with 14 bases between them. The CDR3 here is CASSLMAGREDTQYF. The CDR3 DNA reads TGTGCCAGCAGCTTGATGGCAGGGCGGGAAGATACGCAGTATTTT.

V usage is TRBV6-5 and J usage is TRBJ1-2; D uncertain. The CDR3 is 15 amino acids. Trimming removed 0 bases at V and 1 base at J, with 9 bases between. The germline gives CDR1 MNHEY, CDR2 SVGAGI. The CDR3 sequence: CASSYSTPVNYGYTF. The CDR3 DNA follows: TGTGCCAGCAGTTACTCGACACCTGTTAACTATGGCTACACCTTC.

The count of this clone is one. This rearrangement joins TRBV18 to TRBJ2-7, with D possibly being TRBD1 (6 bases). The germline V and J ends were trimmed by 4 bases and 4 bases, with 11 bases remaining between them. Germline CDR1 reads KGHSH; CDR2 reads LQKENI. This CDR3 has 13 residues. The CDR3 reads CASSLGGSYEQYV. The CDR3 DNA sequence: TGTGCCAGCTCACTAGGGGGTTCTTACGAGCAGTACGTC.

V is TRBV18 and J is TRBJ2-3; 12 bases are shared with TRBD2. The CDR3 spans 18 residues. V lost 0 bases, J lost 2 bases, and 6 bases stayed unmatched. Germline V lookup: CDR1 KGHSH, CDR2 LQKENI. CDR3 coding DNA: TGTGCCAGCTCACCACCACTAGCGGGGGGCCCTATCACAGATACGCAGTATTTT. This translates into CASSPPLAGGPITDTQYF.

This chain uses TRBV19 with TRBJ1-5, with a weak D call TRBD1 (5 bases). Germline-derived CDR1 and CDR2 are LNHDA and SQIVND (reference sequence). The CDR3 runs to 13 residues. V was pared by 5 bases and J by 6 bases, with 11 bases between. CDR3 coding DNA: TGTGCCAGTAGTGGGGGGGAGCGTCAGCCCCAGCATTTT. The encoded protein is CASSGGERQPQHF. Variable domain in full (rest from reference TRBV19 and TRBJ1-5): DGGITQSPKYLFRKEGQNVTLSCEQNLNHDAMYWYRQDPGQGLRLIYYSQIVNDFQKGDIAEGYSVSREKKESFPLTVTSAQKNPTAFYLCASSGGERQPQHFGDGTRLSIL.

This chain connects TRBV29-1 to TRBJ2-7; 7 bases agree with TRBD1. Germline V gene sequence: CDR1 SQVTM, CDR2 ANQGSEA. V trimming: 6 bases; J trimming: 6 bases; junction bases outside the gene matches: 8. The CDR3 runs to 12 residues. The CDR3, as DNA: TGCAGCGTCACGACAGGGAACGCCGAGCAGTACTTC. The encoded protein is CSVTTGNAEQYF.

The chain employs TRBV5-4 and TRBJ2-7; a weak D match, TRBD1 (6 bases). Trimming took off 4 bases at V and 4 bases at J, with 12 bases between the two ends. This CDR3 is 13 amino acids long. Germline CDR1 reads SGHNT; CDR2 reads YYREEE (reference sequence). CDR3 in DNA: TGTGCCAGCAGCCGAGAGACAGGTTACGAGCAGTACGTC. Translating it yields CASSRETGYEQYV.